This T cell receptor beta chain was recorded in a study of OX40 agonist ivuxolimab in advanced cancers. Germline V gives CDR1 SGDLS, CDR2 YYNGEE. J was trimmed by 5 bases and V by 3 bases; bases with no gene match: 9. This CDR3 region has 16 residues. No patient had autoimmune disease or received systemic immunosuppression. The table came from immunoSEQ multiplex PCR; TCRdb's copy has only in-frame clones and leaves some out. The repertoire holds under 70,000 clones, 80% to 85% seen once, with roughly 4.2% in the top ten. V and J are TRBV9 and TRBJ1-2, with 11 bases identical to TRBD1. The source of this sequence is an adult with an advanced solid tumor such as melanoma, head and neck, liver or kidney cancer. Material: CD4+ or CD8+ T cells sorted from blood, obtained in a trial of the OX40 agonist ivuxolimab. CDR3: CASSDAGTGGAYGYTF. CDR3 DNA: TGTGCCAGCAGCGATGCCGGGACAGGGGGGGCTTATGGCTACACCTTC.